Below are 20 T cell receptor beta chains sequenced from a single sample in a study of blood T cell repertoires in COVID-19. Data came from immunoSEQ multiplex PCR; TCRdb stores just in-frame clones and leaves some out. The profile covers 200,000 or so clones, with 65% to 85% appearing a single time and 4.5% to 5.5% taken by the ten largest. Sequencing was done on a sample of peripheral blood. These receptor sequences come from a woman aged 25 to 45 with acute or convalescent COVID-19.

This rearrangement joins TRBV7-2 to TRBJ1-6; 8 nucleotides match TRBD1. The V and J ends lost 1 base and 12 bases, in that order; junction bases with no gene match: 8. Per germline, CDR1 SGHTA and CDR2 FQGNSA. The CDR3 is 15 amino acids. The CDR3 protein is CASSLGRQGRGPLHF. CDR3 DNA: TGTGCCAGCAGCTTAGGTCGACAGGGGCGAGGACCCCTCCACTTT.

The chain uses TRBV6-5 and TRBJ2-7; no clear D gene. This CDR3 region has 13 residues. V was cut by 6 bases and J by 4 bases, with 13 bases left in between. Per germline, CDR1 MNHEY and CDR2 SVGAGI. CDR3 in DNA: TGTGCCAGCAGCCGGCCGCCGGGTTACGAGCAGTACTTC. This sequence encodes CASSRPPGYEQYF.

The chain combines TRBV27 with TRBJ2-3, with 7 bases fitting TRBD1. The CDR3 is made up of 15 amino acids. Trimming removed 2 bases from V and 2 bases from J; junction bases left unmatched: 4. Per the germline V gene, CDR1 is MNHEY and CDR2 is SMNVEV (reference sequence). The CDR3 sequence: CASSLRQGNTDTQYF. The CDR3 DNA reads TGTGCCAGCAGTTTAAGACAGGGAAACACAGATACGCAGTATTTT.

As DNA, the CDR3 is TGTGCCAGCAGTCAGGGGTTGGGACAAGAGACCCAGTACTTC. This translates into CASSQGLGQETQYF. The chain uses TRBV6-5 and TRBJ2-5; a weak D match, TRBD1 (6 bases). CDR1 MNHEY and CDR2 SVGAGI come from the germline V gene. V dropped 5 bases and J dropped 2 bases, with 12 bases sitting between them. The CDR3 sequence is 14 residues long.

The chain joins TRBV15 to TRBJ2-1; maybe TRBD1 (6 bases). The CDR3 loop spans 15 amino acids. Germline-derived CDR1 and CDR2 are LNHNV and YYDKDF (reference sequence). V gave up 0 bases and J gave up 6 bases, with 12 bases separating them. CDR3 residues: CATSREIDRLNEQFF. CDR3 nucleotide sequence: TGTGCCACCAGCAGAGAGATTGACAGGCTCAATGAGCAGTTCTTC.

The V call is TRBV29-1, the J call TRBJ1-1; 10 positions match TRBD1. V trimming: 5 bases; J trimming: 7 bases; junction bases outside the gene matches: 10. The CDR3 consists of 14 residues. Germline values: CDR1 SQVTM, CDR2 ANQGSEA. In nucleotides, the CDR3 is TGCAGCGTTTGGGGAAGGACAGGGGGGGATGAAGCTTTCTTT. Its translation: CSVWGRTGGDEAFF.

A few counts support this clone. The chain carries TRBV3-1 (or the pseudogene TRBV3-2) and TRBJ2-1; 9 positions match TRBD1. The CDR3 length is 15 residues. V was clipped by 1 base and J by 10 bases; unmatched bases: 8. Germline V gives CDR1 LGHDT, CDR2 YNNKEL (reference sequence). CDR3 amino acids: CASSQGRTGAGEQFF. CDR3 DNA: TGTGCCAGCAGCCAAGGAAGGACAGGGGCGGGGGAGCAGTTCTTC.

This chain links TRBV5-5 with TRBJ2-1, with 9 bases aligning to TRBD2. The length of the CDR3 is 18 residues. Germline CDR1 and CDR2: SGHKS and YYEKEE (reference sequence). V dropped 2 bases and J dropped 7; count of bases not matched to a gene: 16. CDR3 sequence: CASSFIISGGMVMNEQFF. The CDR3 DNA sequence: TGTGCCAGCAGCTTTATCATTAGCGGGGGTATGGTGATGAATGAGCAGTTCTTC.

This sequence joins TRBV19 and TRBJ2-5, with 9 nucleotides matching TRBD1. The V segment lost 5 bases and the J segment 4 bases; nucleotides outside the gene matches: 8. CDR1 LNHDA and CDR2 SQIVND come from the germline V gene (reference sequence). The CDR3 consists of 15 residues. For the CDR3, the DNA is TGTGCCAGTAGTCAGCCACAGGGGGCCGGAGAGACCCAGTACTTC. Encoded protein: CASSQPQGAGETQYF.

CDR3 nucleotides: TGTGCCTGGAGTAACCGGGACAGGGGCTCACCCCTCCACTTT. Its translation is CAWSNRDRGSPLHF. V usage is TRBV30 and J usage is TRBJ1-6; 10 nucleotides match TRBD1. This CDR3 comprises 14 residues. The V gene end was trimmed by 2 bases and the J gene end by 10 bases; junction bases not matched to a gene: 5. In germline, CDR1 is GTSNPN, CDR2 SVGIG (reference sequence).

V is TRBV5-8 and J is TRBJ1-2; TRBD1 agrees at 8 bases. The CDR3 has 15 amino acids. V lost 0 bases to trimming and J lost 4 bases; unmatched junction nucleotides: 5. Germline V gives CDR1 SGHTS, CDR2 YDEGEE. CDR3 bases: TGTGCCAGCAGCTTGGGCCCCGACAGGGGCTATGGCTACACCTTC. Protein: CASSLGPDRGYGYTF.

The chain recombines TRBV30 with TRBJ1-2; D gene uncertain. CDR1 and CDR2 (germline): GTSNPN, SVGIG (reference sequence). The CDR3 totals 12 residues. Deletions cut 0 bases from V and 10 bases from J, with 12 bases between. CDR3 coding DNA: TGTGCCTGGAGTGTAACCCTCGGGGTCTACACCTTC. Protein sequence: CAWSVTLGVYTF.

The V gene is TRBV28, the J gene TRBJ2-1; D is ambiguous. The CDR3 length is 15 residues. Per germline, CDR1 MDHEN and CDR2 SYDVKM. Trimming cost V 6 bases and J 0 bases, with 12 bases left between them. The chain's CDR3 is CASRSGSFSYNEQFF. DNA of the CDR3: TGTGCCAGCAGGTCCGGGTCCTTCTCCTACAATGAGCAGTTCTTC.

The J gene is TRBJ1-5, the V gene TRBV19, with TRBD1 as a possible D gene (5 bases). Trimming removed 7 bases from V and 2 bases from J, with 12 bases in between. This CDR3 is built from 14 residues. Germline CDR1 LNHDA, CDR2 SQIVND (reference sequence). Here the CDR3 DNA reads TGTGCCAGTAACGGTCCGACAGGCAATCAGCCCCAGCATTTT. As protein: CASNGPTGNQPQHF.

V and J are TRBV2 and TRBJ2-4; TRBD2 might be the D (6 bases). CDR3 length: 12 residues. CDR1 is SNHLY, CDR2 FYNNEI, per germline. The ends were cut back, 4 bases at V and 8 bases at J, with 9 bases in the middle. The CDR3 DNA reads TGTGCCAGCAGTGCGGAGGGGTACATTCAGTACTTC. Translation gives CASSAEGYIQYF.

The chain joins TRBV5-4 to TRBJ2-2; 8 bases map to TRBD2. The CDR3 sequence is 18 residues long. Germline V lookup: CDR1 SGHNT, CDR2 YYREEE (reference sequence). The J segment lost 1 base and the V segment lost 3 bases, leaving 11 bases of the junction unmatched. CDR3 in DNA: TGTGCCAGCAGCTCGCCCATTAGCGGGACACTGAACACCGGGGAGCTGTTTTTT. Protein product: CASSSPISGTLNTGELFF.

A word on this clone: A much more abundant neighbour one base away suggests this may be a read error. This chain connects TRBV10-3 to TRBJ2-7; 11 bases map to TRBD2. This CDR3 region has 14 residues. V trimming: 6 bases; J trimming: 2 bases; junction bases outside the gene matches: 3. In germline, CDR1 is ENHRY, CDR2 SYGVKD. Here the CDR3 DNA reads TGTGCCATCAGCGCGACTAGCGGGGCCTACGAGCAGTACTTC. Encoded protein: CAISATSGAYEQYF.

The chain joins TRBV5-1 to TRBJ2-5; TRBD1 matches at 9 bases. The V gene's germline CDR1 is SGHRS and CDR2 YFSETQ. Trimming removed 4 bases from V and 2 bases from J; junction bases left unmatched: 3. CDR3 length: 14 amino acids. The DNA of the CDR3 is TGCGCCAGCAGCAAACAGGGGGCGCAAGAGACCCAGTACTTC. This sequence encodes CASSKQGAQETQYF.

The rearrangement joins TRBV7-2 to TRBJ2-2; possible D gene TRBD2, 6 bases. Deletions cut 5 bases from V and 4 bases from J, with 20 bases between. CDR1 SGHTA and CDR2 FQGNSA come from the germline V gene. The CDR3 has 17 residues. DNA for the CDR3: TGTGCCAGCAGCCACAAGATTGGAGGGCGGGTCACCGGGGAGCTGTTTTTT. Encoded protein: CASSHKIGGRVTGELFF.

The J gene is TRBJ2-7, the V gene TRBV20-1; 8 bases map to TRBD1. V was clipped by 3 bases and J by 7 bases; unmatched bases: 8. The CDR3 consists of 13 residues. Germline-derived CDR1 and CDR2 are DFQATT and SNEGSKA (reference sequence). CDR3 coding DNA: TGCAGTGCTAGTCTGGACAGGGATGAGGAGCAGTACTTC. The encoded protein is CSASLDRDEEQYF.